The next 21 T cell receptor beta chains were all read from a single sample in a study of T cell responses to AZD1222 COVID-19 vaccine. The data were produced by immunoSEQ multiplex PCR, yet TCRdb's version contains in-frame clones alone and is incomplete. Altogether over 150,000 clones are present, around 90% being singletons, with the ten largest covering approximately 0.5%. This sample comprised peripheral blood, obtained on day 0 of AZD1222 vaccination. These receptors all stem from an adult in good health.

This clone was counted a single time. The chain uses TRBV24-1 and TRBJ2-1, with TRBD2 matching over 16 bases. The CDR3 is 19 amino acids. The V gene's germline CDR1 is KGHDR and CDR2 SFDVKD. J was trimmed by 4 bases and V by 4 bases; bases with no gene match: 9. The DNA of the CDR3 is TGTGCCACCAGTGACGGGACTAGCGGGAGGGCCCGAGGATACAATGAGCAGTTCTTC. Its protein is CATSDGTSGRARGYNEQFF.

The CDR3, as DNA: TGTGCCAGCAGCCAAGGGCTAGCTCCTAATGAGCAGTTCTTC. Translation gives CASSQGLAPNEQFF. The chain employs TRBV3-1 (or the pseudogene TRBV3-2) and TRBJ2-1; a possible D gene is TRBD2 (5 bases). This CDR3 is built from 14 residues. The germline CDR1 and CDR2 sequences are LGHDT and YNNKEL (reference sequence). V was cut by 1 base and J by 7 bases, with 11 bases left in between.

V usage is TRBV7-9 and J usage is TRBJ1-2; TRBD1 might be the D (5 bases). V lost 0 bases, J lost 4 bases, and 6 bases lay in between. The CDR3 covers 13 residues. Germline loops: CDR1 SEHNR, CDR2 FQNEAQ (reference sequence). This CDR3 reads CASSLAGAYGYTF. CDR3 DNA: TGTGCCAGCAGCTTAGCAGGGGCCTATGGCTACACCTTC.

CDR3 DNA sequence: TGTGCCAGCTCACAGCGGACTAGCGCCCTCAATGAGCAGTTCTTC. Encoded protein: CASSQRTSALNEQFF. The chain links TRBV18 to TRBJ2-1, with 9 bases that match TRBD2. The CDR3 has 15 residues. Germline V gene sequence: CDR1 KGHSH, CDR2 LQKENI. Trimming at V came to 4 bases and at J to 6 bases, leaving 7 bases not matched to a gene.

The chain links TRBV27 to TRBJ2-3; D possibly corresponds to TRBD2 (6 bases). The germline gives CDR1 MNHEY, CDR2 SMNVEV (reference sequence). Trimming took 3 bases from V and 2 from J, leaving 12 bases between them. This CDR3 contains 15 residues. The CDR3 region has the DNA TGTGCCAGCAGTTTTGAGGGACTCCCCACAGATACGCAGTATTTT. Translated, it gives CASSFEGLPTDTQYF.

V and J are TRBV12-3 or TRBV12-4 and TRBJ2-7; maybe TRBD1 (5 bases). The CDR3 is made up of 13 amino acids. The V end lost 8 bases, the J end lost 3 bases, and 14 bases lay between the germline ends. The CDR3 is CASSRQLFYEQYF. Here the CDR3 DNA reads TGTGCCAGCTCCCGACAGCTTTTCTACGAGCAGTACTTC.

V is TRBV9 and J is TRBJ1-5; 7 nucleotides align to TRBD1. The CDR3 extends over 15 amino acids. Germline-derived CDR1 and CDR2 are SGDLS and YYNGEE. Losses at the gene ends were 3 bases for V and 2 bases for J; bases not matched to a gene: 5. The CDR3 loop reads CASSAAGQRNQPQHF. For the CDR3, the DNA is TGTGCCAGCAGCGCCGCGGGACAGCGCAATCAGCCCCAGCATTTT.

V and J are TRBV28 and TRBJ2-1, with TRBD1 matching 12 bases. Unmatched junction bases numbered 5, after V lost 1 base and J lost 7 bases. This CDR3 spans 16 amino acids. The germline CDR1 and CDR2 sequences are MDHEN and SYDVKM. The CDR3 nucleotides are TGTGCCAGCAGTTTATCGGGACAGGGGGCGCAGAATGAGCAGTTCTTC. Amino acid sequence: CASSLSGQGAQNEQFF.

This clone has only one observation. The DNA for the CDR3 is TGCGCCAGCAGCGGTCGACAGGGGGGCAGCAATCAGCCCCAGCATTTT. Amino acid sequence: CASSGRQGGSNQPQHF. This chain uses TRBV4-1 with TRBJ1-5, with 9 bases lining up with TRBD1. The CDR3 runs to 16 residues. The trim removed 5 bases at V and 1 base at J, leaving 6 bases unmatched. CDR1 MGHRA and CDR2 YSYEKL come from the germline V gene.

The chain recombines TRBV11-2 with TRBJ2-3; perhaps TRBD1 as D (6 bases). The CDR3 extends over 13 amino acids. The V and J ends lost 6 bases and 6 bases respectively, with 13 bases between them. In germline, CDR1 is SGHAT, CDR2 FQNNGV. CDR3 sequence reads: CASSTLRGDTQYF. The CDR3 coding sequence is TGTGCCAGCAGTACCCTTAGGGGGGATACGCAGTATTTT.

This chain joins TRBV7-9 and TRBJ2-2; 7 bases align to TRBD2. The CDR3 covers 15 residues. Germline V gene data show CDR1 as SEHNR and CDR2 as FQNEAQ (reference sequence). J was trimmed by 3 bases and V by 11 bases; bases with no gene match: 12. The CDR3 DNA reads TGTGCCGCCAGGCTTGCGGGAGCTGACACCGGGGAGCTGTTTTTT. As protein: CAARLAGADTGELFF.

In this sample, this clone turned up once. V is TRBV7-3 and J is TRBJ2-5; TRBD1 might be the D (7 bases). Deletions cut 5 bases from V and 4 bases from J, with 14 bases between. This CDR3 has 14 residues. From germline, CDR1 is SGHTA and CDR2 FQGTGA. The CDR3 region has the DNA TGTGCCAGCAGCGCGGACAGGAGGGGAGAGACCCAGTACTTC. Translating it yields CASSADRRGETQYF.

CDR3 loop: CAWSVALRPNSPLHF. In DNA form, the CDR3 reads TGTGCCTGGAGTGTTGCCTTAAGGCCTAATTCACCCCTCCACTTT. V usage is TRBV30 and J usage is TRBJ1-6; D is unresolved. Germline lookup yields CDR1 GTSNPN and CDR2 SVGIG (reference sequence). V gave up 0 bases and J gave up 6 bases, with 12 bases separating them. The CDR3 contains 15 residues.

DNA of the CDR3: TGTGCCAGCGGAAAACTAGGACAAGAGACCCAGTACTTC. Its protein product is CASGKLGQETQYF. V usage is TRBV2 and J usage is TRBJ2-5, with D possibly being TRBD2 (5 bases). V was cut by 8 bases and J by 2 bases, with 12 bases left in between. This CDR3 has 13 residues. CDR1 is SNHLY, CDR2 FYNNEI, per germline.

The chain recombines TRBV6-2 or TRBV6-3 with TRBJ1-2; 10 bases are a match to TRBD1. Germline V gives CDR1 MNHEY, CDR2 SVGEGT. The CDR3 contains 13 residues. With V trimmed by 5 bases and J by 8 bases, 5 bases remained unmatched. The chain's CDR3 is CASSDRDRGGYTF. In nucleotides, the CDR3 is TGTGCCAGCAGTGACAGGGACAGGGGCGGCTACACCTTC.

CDR3 sequence: CASSEAEVDEQYF. The CDR3 nucleotides read TGTGCCAGCAGTGAAGCTGAAGTGGACGAGCAGTACTTC. This chain connects TRBV6-1 to TRBJ2-7; D ambiguous. CDR1 is MNHNS and CDR2 is SASEGT in the germline V gene. V was pared by 0 bases and J by 5 bases, with 8 bases between. The CDR3 is 13 residues long.

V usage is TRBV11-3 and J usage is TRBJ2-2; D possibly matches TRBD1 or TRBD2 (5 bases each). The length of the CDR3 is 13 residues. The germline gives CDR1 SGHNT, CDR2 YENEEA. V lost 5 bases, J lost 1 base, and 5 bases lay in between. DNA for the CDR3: TGTGCCAGCAGCGGGGGGAACACCGGGGAGCTGTTTTTT. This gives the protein CASSGGNTGELFF.

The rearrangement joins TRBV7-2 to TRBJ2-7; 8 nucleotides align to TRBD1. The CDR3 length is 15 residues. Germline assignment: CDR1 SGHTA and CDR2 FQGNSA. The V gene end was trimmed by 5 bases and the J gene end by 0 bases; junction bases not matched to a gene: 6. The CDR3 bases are TGTGCCAGCAGCCCAAACAGGGGGAGCTCCTACGAGCAGTACTTC. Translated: CASSPNRGSSYEQYF.

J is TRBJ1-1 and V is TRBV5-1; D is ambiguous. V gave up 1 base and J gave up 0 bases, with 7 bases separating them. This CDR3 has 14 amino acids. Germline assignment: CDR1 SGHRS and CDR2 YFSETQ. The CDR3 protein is CASSLRRMNTEAFF. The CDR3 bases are TGCGCCAGCAGCTTGAGGAGGATGAACACTGAAGCTTTCTTT.

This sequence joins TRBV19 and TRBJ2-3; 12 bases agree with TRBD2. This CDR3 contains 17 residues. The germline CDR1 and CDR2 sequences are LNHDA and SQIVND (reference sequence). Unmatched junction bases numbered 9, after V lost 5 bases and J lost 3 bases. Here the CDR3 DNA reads TGTGCCAGTAGTCCGTGGACTAGCGGGATTGGGACAGATACGCAGTATTTT. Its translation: CASSPWTSGIGTDTQYF.

The DNA for the CDR3 is TGTGCCAGTAAACTAGCGGGAGGTGAGCAGTTCTTC. Amino acid sequence: CASKLAGGEQFF. This chain links TRBV19 with TRBJ2-1; 12 nucleotides line up with TRBD2. The CDR3 extends over 12 amino acids. With V trimmed by 7 bases and J by 9 bases, 1 base remained unmatched. The germline V gene has CDR1 LNHDA and CDR2 SQIVND (reference sequence).